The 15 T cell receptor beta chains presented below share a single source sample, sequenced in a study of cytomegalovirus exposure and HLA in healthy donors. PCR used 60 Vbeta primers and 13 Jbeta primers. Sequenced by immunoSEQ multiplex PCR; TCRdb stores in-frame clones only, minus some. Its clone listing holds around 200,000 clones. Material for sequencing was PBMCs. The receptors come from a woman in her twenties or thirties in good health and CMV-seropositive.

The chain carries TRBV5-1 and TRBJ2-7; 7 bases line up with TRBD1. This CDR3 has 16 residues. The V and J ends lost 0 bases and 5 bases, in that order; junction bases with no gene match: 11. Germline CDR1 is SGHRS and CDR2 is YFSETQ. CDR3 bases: TGCGCCAGCAGCTTGGACCCACAGGGGAAGAGCGACGAGCAGTACTTC. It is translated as CASSLDPQGKSDEQYF. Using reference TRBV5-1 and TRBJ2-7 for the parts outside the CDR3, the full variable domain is KAGVTQTPRYLIKTRGQQVTLSCSPISGHRSVSWYQQTPGQGLQFLFEYFSETQRNKGNFPGRFSGRQFSNSRSEMNVSTLELGDSALYLCASSLDPQGKSDEQYFGPGTRLTVT.

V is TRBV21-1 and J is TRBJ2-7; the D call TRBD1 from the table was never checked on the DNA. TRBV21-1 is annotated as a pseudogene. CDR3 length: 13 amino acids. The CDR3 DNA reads TGTGCCAGCAGCAAAACACAGAACTACGAGCAGTACTTC. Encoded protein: CASSKTQNYEQYF.

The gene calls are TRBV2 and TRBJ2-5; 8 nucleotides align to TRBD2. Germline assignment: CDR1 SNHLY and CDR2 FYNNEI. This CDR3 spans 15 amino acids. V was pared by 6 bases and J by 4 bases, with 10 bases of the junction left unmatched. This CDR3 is CASSSNSGTGETQYF. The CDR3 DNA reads TGTGCCAGCAGCTCTAATAGCGGGACTGGAGAGACCCAGTACTTC.

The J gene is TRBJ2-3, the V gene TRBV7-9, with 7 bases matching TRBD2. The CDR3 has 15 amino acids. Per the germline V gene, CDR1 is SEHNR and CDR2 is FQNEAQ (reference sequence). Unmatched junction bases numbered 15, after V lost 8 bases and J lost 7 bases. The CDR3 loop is CASGPTLGLSNTQYF. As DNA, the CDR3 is TGTGCCAGCGGCCCAACCCTGGGACTATCGAATACGCAGTATTTT.

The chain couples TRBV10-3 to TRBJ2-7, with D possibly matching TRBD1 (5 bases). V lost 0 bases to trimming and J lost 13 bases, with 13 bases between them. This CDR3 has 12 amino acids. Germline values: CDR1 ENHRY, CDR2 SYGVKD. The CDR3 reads CAISESVGVSYF. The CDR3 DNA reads TGTGCCATCAGTGAGTCTGTAGGGGTGAGCTACTTC.

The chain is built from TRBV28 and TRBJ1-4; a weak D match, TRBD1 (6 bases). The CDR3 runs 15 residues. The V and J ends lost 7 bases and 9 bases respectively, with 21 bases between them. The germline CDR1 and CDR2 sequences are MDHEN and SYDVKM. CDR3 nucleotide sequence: TGTGCCAGCAACCCCCCGGCAGGGGCGAAACAAAAACTGTTTTTT. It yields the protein CASNPPAGAKQKLFF.

CDR3 amino acids: CASSLTTTGELFF. As DNA, the CDR3 is TGTGCCAGCAGCCTCACCACAACCGGGGAGCTGTTTTTT. V is TRBV13 and J is TRBJ2-2; D call uncertain. The CDR3 sequence is 13 residues long. V was cut by 5 bases and J by 5 bases, with 9 bases left in between. Germline CDR1 reads PRHDT; CDR2 reads FYEKMQ (reference sequence).

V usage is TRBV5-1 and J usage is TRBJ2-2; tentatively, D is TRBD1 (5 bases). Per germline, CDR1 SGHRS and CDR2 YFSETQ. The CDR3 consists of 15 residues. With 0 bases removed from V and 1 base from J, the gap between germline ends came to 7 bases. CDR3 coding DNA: TGCGCCAGCAGCTTGGCCCAGGGGAACACCGGGGAGCTGTTTTTT. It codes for CASSLAQGNTGELFF.

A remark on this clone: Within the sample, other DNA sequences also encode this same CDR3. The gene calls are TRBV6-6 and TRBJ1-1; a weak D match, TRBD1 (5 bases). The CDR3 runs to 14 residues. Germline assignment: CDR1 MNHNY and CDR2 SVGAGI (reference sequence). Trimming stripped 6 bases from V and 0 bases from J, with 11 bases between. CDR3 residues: CASSQGLLNTEAFF. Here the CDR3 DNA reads TGTGCCAGCAGCCAGGGTTTATTGAACACTGAAGCTTTCTTT.

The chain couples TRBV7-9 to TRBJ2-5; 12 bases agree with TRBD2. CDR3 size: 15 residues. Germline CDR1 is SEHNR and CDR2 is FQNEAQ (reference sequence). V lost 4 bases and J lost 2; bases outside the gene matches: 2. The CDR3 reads CASSSSGGAQETQYF. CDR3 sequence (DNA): TGTGCCAGCAGCTCTAGCGGGGGGGCGCAAGAGACCCAGTACTTC.

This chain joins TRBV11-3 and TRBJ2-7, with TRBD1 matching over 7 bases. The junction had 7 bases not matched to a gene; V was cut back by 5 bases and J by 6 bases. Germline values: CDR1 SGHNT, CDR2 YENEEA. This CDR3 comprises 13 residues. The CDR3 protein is CASSNRGSSEQYF. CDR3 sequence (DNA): TGTGCCAGCAGCAACAGGGGTTCAAGCGAGCAGTACTTC.

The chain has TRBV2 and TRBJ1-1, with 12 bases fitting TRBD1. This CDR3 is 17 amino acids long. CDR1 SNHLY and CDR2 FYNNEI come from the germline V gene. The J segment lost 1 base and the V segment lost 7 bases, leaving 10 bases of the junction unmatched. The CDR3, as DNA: TGTGCCAGCACCTCCGGGACAGGGGGCTCCGGGAACACTGAAGCTTTCTTT. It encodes CASTSGTGGSGNTEAFF.

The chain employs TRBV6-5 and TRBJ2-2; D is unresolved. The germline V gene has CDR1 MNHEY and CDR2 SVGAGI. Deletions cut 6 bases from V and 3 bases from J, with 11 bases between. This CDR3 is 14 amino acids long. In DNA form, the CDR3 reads TGTGCCAGCAGGGCAGGTCAGGACACCGGGGAGCTGTTTTTT. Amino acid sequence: CASRAGQDTGELFF.

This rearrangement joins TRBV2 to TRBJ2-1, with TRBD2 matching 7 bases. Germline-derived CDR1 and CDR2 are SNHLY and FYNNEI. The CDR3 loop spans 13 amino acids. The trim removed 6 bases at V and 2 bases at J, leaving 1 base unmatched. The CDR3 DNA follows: TGTGCCAGCAGCCGGGGGGCCTACAATGAGCAGTTCTTC. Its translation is CASSRGAYNEQFF.

The CDR3 coding sequence is TGTGCCAGCTTGACTAGCGCGAACAATGAGCAGTTCTTC. Amino acid sequence: CASLTSANNEQFF. V is TRBV2 and J is TRBJ2-1, with 8 nucleotides matching TRBD2. J was trimmed by 5 bases and V by 8 bases; bases with no gene match: 5. Germline lookup yields CDR1 SNHLY and CDR2 FYNNEI. CDR3 size: 13 residues. The whole variable domain, filled in from reference TRBV2 and TRBJ2-1, reads EPEVTQTPSHQVTQMGQEVILRCVPISNHLYFYWYRQILGQKVEFLVSFYNNEISEKSEIFDDQFSVERPDGSNFTLKIRSTKLEDSAMYFCASLTSANNEQFFGPGTRLTVL.